Here is one TCR beta chain with its context. No antigen is known for it. The data belong to a study of T cell responses to AZD1222 COVID-19 vaccine. The protocol was immunoSEQ multiplex PCR, while the TCRdb copy is restricted to in-frame clones and leaves out a portion. Of 99,000 or so clones listed, about four fifths were seen once; the top ten hold 5%. V was cut by 0 bases and J by 0 bases, with 16 bases left in between. Germline lookup yields CDR1 SGHDT and CDR2 YYEEEE. The CDR3 totals 18 residues. Study-wide points: A mostly white British donor set with more females was recruited, and clonal diversity was possibly underestimated. Seropositive AZD1222 recipients at baseline numbered only five or six. Repertoires were obtained solely post-peak T cell response.

The sequence was collected from an adult in good health. V gene TRBV5-6 combines with J gene TRBJ1-5; tentative D call: TRBD1 (5 bases). Sample: peripheral blood, taken on day 0 of AZD1222 vaccination. The CDR3 loop is CASSLGGPGRNSNQPQHF. Written as DNA, the CDR3 is TGTGCCAGCAGCTTGGGGGGCCCTGGGAGGAATAGCAATCAGCCCCAGCATTTT.